The present T cell receptor (beta chain) was sequenced within a study of T cell repertoires in cytomegalovirus infection. Trimming took 6 bases from V and 0 from J, leaving 9 bases between them. Germline V gene lookup returns CDR1 MNHNS and CDR2 SASEGT. The CDR3 is 15 residues long. Details on this clonotype: Its specificity is unknown.

Each CDR3 protein is one row after TCRdb ran MiXCR on the reads. The data contain hundreds of thousands of distinct CDR3 sequences, more than 20% of them singletons. Study-wide points: Dominating the ex vivo response were HLA-C-restricted CMV-specific TCR beta clonotypes.

The origin of this receptor is a human donor in good health (CMV status not recorded). Some clones in this sample may be carry-over from other donors' samples. V usage is TRBV6-1 and J usage is TRBJ1-6, with a possible D match to TRBD1 (5 bases). Sequencing was done on a sample of CD8+ T cells from PBMCs. The CDR3 DNA follows: TGTGCCAGCAGACTGACAGACTCCTATAATTCACCCCTCCACTTT. Protein sequence: CASRLTDSYNSPLHF.